This T cell receptor beta chain was recovered during a study of shared clonotypes between healthy human individuals. Study details: CD4 naive and memory got three plates each, CD8 naive two, CD8 memory one.

Sequencing used immunoSEQ multiplex PCR; TCRdb keeps in-frame clones, though not all of them. The data hold about 2.3 million clones, with 85% to 95% observed a single time. Whole-study results and caveats: Sequencing of the sorted subsets was shown by rarefaction to be incomplete despite large depth.

This CDR3 spans 13 amino acids. Trimming at V came to 6 bases and at J to 5 bases, leaving 3 bases not matched to a gene. CDR1 and CDR2 from the germline V gene are SGHTA and FQGNSA. Details on this clone: Its antigen is as yet unknown.

CD4+ cell separation produced CD45RA+ naive and CD45RA-negative memory subsets. The sequence came from a young man in good health. Some clones in this sample may be carry-over from other donors' samples. The chain has TRBV7-2 and TRBJ2-2; the match to TRBD2 covers 7 bases. What was sequenced was naive CD4+ T cells from PBMCs. Subset in this sample: CD45RA+ positively selected. CDR3 amino acids: CASRLGGTGELFF. CDR3 sequence (DNA): TGTGCCAGCAGATTGGGGGGGACCGGGGAGCTGTTTTTT. Using reference TRBV7-2 and TRBJ2-2 for the parts outside the CDR3, the full variable domain is GAGVSQSPSNKVTEKGKDVELRCDPISGHTALYWYRQSLGQGLEFLIYFQGNSAPDKSGLPSDRFSAERTGGSVSTLTIQRTQQEDSAVYLCASRLGGTGELFFGEGSRLTVL.